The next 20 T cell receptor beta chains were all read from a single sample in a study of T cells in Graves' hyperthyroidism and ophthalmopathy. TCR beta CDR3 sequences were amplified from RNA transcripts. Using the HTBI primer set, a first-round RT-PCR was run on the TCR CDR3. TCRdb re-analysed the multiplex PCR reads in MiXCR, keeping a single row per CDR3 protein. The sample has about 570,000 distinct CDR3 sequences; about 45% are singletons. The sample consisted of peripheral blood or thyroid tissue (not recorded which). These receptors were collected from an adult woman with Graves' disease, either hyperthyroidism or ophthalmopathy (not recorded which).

CDR3 sequence reads: CSARADRGKDYTF. As DNA, the CDR3 is TGCAGTGCTAGAGCGGACAGGGGCAAAGACTACACCTTC. V is TRBV20-1 and J is TRBJ1-2; the match to TRBD1 covers 9 bases. CDR3 length: 13 residues. CDR1 and CDR2 from the germline V gene are DFQATT and SNEGSKA (reference sequence). V was pared by 1 base and J by 10 bases, with 7 bases of the junction left unmatched.

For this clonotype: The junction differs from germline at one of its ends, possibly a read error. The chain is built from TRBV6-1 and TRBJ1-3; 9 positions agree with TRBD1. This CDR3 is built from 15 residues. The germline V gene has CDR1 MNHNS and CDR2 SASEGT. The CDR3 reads CAISDGTGYGYTIYF. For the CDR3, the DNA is TGTGCCATCAGTGATGGGACAGGGTATGGCTACACCATATATTTT.

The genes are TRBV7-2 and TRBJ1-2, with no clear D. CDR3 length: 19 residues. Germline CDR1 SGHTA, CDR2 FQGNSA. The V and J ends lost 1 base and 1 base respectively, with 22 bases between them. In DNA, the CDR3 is TGTGCCAGCAGCTTAGGGGCAAACCGTGGCAGCAGTGTTAACTATGGCTACACCTTC. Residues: CASSLGANRGSSVNYGYTF.

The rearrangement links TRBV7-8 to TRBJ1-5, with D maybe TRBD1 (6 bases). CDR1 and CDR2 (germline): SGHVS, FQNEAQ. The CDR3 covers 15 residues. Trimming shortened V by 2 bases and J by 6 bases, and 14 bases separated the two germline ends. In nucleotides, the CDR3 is TGTGCCAGCAGCTTATCCGGGGGCGGACCTCAGCCCCAGCATTTT. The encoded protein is CASSLSGGGPQPQHF.

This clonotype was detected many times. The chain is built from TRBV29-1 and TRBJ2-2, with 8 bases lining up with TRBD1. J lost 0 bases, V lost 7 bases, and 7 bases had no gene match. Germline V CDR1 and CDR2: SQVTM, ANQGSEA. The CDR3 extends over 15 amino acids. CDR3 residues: CSARRGQANTGELFF. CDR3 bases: TGCAGCGCGAGGAGGGGACAGGCGAACACCGGGGAGCTGTTTTTT.

The CDR3 loop is CSVEGQGAEETQYF. The CDR3 nucleotides are TGCAGCGTAGAGGGACAGGGGGCCGAAGAGACCCAGTACTTC. V and J are TRBV29-1 and TRBJ2-5; TRBD1 matches at 12 bases. The CDR3 spans 14 residues. Germline-derived CDR1 and CDR2 are SQVTM and ANQGSEA. The V gene end was trimmed by 6 bases and the J gene end by 3 bases; junction bases not matched to a gene: 5.

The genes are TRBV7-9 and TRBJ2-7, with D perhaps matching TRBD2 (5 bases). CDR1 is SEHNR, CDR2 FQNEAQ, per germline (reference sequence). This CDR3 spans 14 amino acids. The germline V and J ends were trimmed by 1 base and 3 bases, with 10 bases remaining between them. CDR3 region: CASSLESGIYEQYF. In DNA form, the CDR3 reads TGTGCCAGCAGCTTAGAGTCCGGGATCTACGAGCAGTACTTC.

The CDR3 DNA reads as TGTGCCAGCAGTTTGCGACAGATCGACAATGAGCAGTACTTC. It encodes CASSLRQIDNEQYF. This rearrangement joins TRBV2 to TRBJ2-5; possible D gene TRBD1, 5 bases. Germline-derived CDR1 and CDR2 are SNHLY and FYNNEI. This CDR3 region has 14 residues. V lost 5 bases, J lost 11 bases, and 21 bases lay in between.

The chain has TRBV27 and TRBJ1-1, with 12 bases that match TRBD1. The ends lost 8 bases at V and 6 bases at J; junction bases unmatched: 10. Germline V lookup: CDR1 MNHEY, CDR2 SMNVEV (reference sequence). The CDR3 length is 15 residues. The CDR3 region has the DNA TGTGCCAGCGTAGCTTGGGGACAGGGGGCCCCTGAAGCTTTCTTT. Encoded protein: CASVAWGQGAPEAFF.

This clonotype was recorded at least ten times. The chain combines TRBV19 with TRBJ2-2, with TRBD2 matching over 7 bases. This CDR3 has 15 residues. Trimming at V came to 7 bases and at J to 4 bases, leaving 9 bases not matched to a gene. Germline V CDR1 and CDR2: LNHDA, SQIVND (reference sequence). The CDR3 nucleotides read TGTGCCAGTACCCTTGGGCCGGGGGGCACCGGGGAGCTGTTTTTT. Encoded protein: CASTLGPGGTGELFF.

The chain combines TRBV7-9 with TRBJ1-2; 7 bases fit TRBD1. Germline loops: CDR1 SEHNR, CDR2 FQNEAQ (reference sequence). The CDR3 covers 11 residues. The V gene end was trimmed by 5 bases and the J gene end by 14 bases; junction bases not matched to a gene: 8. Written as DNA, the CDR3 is TGTGCCAGCAGCCCCTACCAGGGGGATACCTTC. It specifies CASSPYQGDTF.

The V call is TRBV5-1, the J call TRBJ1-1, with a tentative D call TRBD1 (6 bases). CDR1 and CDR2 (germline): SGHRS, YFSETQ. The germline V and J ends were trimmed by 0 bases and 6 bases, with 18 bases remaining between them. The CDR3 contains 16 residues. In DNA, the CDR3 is TGCGCCAGCAGCTTGGCCATAGTGGGGGCTCTATCTGAAGCTTTCTTT. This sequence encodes CASSLAIVGALSEAFF.

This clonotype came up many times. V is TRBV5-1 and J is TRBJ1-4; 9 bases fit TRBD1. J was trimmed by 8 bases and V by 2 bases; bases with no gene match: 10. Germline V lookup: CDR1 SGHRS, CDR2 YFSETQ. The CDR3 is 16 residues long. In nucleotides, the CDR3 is TGCGCCAGCAGCTTAAAACCGGGACAGGGCGGCGAAAAACTGTTTTTT. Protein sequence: CASSLKPGQGGEKLFF.

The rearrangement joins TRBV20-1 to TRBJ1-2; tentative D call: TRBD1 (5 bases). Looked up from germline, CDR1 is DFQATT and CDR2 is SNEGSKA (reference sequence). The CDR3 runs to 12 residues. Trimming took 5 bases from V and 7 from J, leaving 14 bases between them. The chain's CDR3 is CSAPTGSAGYTF. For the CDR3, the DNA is TGCAGTGCTCCAACAGGATCCGCTGGCTACACCTTC.

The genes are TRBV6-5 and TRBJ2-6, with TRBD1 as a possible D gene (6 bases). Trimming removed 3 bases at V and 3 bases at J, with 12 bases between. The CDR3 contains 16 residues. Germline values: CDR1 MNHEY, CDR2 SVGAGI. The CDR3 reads CASSYQGRSGANVLTF. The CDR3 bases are TGTGCCAGCAGTTATCAGGGGCGAAGTGGGGCCAACGTCCTGACTTTC.

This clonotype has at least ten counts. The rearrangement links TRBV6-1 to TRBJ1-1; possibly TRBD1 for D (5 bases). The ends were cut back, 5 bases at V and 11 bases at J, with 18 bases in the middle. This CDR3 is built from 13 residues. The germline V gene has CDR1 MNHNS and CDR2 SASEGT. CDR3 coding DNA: TGTGCCAGCAGTATGGGACCGCGAATTGGGGCTTTCTTT. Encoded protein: CASSMGPRIGAFF.

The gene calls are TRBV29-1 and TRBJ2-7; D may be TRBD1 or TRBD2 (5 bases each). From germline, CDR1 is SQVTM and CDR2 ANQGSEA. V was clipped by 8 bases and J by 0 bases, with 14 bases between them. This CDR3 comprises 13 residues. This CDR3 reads CSSSGDLSYEQYF. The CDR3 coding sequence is TGCAGCTCTTCCGGGGACCTCTCCTACGAGCAGTACTTC.

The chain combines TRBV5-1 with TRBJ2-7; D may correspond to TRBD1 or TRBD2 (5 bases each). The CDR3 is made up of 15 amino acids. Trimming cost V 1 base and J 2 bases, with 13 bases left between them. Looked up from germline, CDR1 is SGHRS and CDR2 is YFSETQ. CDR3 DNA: TGCGCCAGCAGCTTGAATGCAGGGACGACCTACGAGCAGTACTTC. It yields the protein CASSLNAGTTYEQYF.

CDR3 sequence reads: CASSQETNTDTQYF. The CDR3, as DNA: TGTGCCAGCAGCCAAGAAACCAACACAGATACGCAGTATTTT. The V gene is TRBV14, the J gene TRBJ2-3, with D unclear. Trimming stripped 0 bases from V and 2 bases from J, with 6 bases between. The CDR3 has 14 amino acids. The germline V gene encodes CDR1 SGHDN and CDR2 FVKESK.

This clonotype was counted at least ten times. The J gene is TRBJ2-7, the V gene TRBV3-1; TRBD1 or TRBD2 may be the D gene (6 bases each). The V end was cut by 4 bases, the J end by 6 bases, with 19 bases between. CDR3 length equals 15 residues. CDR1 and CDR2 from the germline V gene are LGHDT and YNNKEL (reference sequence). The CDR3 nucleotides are TGTGCCAGCAGCCCTACAATGGGGGCAGCGGGCGAGCAGTACTTC. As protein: CASSPTMGAAGEQYF.